The 22 T cell receptor beta chains listed next were all sequenced from one sample in a study of monozygotic twins with cystic fibrosis. TCRdb's copy holds only in-frame clones and misses some; the assay was immunoSEQ multiplex PCR. The sample carries around 30,000 clones, 85% recorded once. The sample consisted of blood. All receptors derive from a girl aged 2 to 9 with cystic fibrosis.

This sequence joins TRBV2 and TRBJ1-3, with 9 bases that match TRBD1. The ends lost 4 bases at V and 0 bases at J; junction bases unmatched: 10. Germline CDR1 and CDR2: SNHLY and FYNNEI. The CDR3 is 18 residues long. CDR3 residues: CASSGPDRGIFSGNTIYF. Written as DNA, the CDR3 is TGTGCCAGCAGTGGCCCGGACAGGGGAATCTTCTCTGGAAACACCATATATTTT.

V gene TRBV25-1 combines with J gene TRBJ2-2, with D tentatively TRBD2 (6 bases). Germline loops: CDR1 MGHDK, CDR2 SYGVNS. This CDR3 region has 12 residues. V gave up 8 bases and J gave up 7 bases, with 11 bases separating them. CDR3 DNA: TGTGCCAGCGGGCGGGAAAACGGGGAGCTGTTTTTT. Translation gives CASGRENGELFF.

This chain uses TRBV2 with TRBJ1-5; TRBD1 aligns across 8 bases. Germline CDR1 SNHLY, CDR2 FYNNEI. V was pared by 5 bases and J by 5 bases, with 8 bases of the junction left unmatched. The CDR3 has 15 residues. The CDR3 region is CASSPSAGGHQPQHF. The CDR3 DNA follows: TGTGCCAGCAGTCCGTCGGCAGGGGGCCATCAGCCCCAGCATTTT. The variable domain in full, completed from reference TRBV2 and TRBJ1-5, reads EPEVTQTPSHQVTQMGQEVILRCVPISNHLYFYWYRQILGQKVEFLVSFYNNEISEKSEIFDDQFSVERPDGSNFTLKIRSTKLEDSAMYFCASSPSAGGHQPQHFGDGTRLSIL.

The chain links TRBV7-8 to TRBJ2-7; perhaps TRBD1 as D (5 bases). This CDR3 is 15 amino acids long. The V gene's germline CDR1 is SGHVS and CDR2 FQNEAQ. V lost 5 bases to trimming and J lost 1 base, with 15 bases between them. The CDR3 loop is CASSPSTGRSYEQYF. For the CDR3, the DNA is TGTGCCAGCAGCCCCTCTACAGGCCGGTCCTACGAGCAGTACTTC.

The genes are TRBV7-8 and TRBJ2-5; 9 bases match TRBD2. The CDR3 length is 16 residues. CDR1 and CDR2 (germline): SGHVS, FQNEAQ. The junction had 5 bases not matched to a gene; V was cut back by 1 base and J by 2 bases. The CDR3 protein is CASSLVVAGAQETQYF. CDR3 DNA: TGTGCCAGCAGCTTAGTGGTAGCGGGAGCACAAGAGACCCAGTACTTC.

The rearrangement uses TRBV5-1 and TRBJ2-3; 11 bases match TRBD2. Germline V gene lookup returns CDR1 SGHRS and CDR2 YFSETQ. This CDR3 spans 15 amino acids. The V gene end was trimmed by 2 bases and the J gene end by 2 bases; junction bases not matched to a gene: 1. The CDR3: CASSFSGRATDTQYF. The CDR3 bases are TGCGCCAGCAGCTTTAGCGGGAGGGCCACAGATACGCAGTATTTT. The whole variable domain, filled in from reference TRBV5-1 and TRBJ2-3, reads KAGVTQTPRYLIKTRGQQVTLSCSPISGHRSVSWYQQTPGQGLQFLFEYFSETQRNKGNFPGRFSGRQFSNSRSEMNVSTLELGDSALYLCASSFSGRATDTQYFGPGTRLTVL.

This chain joins TRBV2 and TRBJ2-2, with D possibly TRBD2 on 6 matching bases. Germline V lookup: CDR1 SNHLY, CDR2 FYNNEI. This CDR3 region has 17 residues. V was cut by 3 bases and J by 1 base, with 15 bases left in between. In DNA, the CDR3 is TGTGCCAGCAGTGACGGCATAGCGGTGTGGAACACCGGGGAGCTGTTTTTT. It translates to CASSDGIAVWNTGELFF.

This clone was observed a few times. This chain uses TRBV30 with TRBJ2-5, with 11 positions matching TRBD2. Trimming cost V 5 bases and J 5 bases; bases outside gene matches: 1. This CDR3 has 12 residues. Germline V gene lookup returns CDR1 GTSNPN and CDR2 SVGIG (reference sequence). As DNA, the CDR3 is TGTGCCTGGCGGACTAGCGGGGAGACCCAGTACTTC. As protein: CAWRTSGETQYF.

This chain connects TRBV28 to TRBJ2-3, with TRBD2 matching 9 bases. Germline CDR1 is MDHEN and CDR2 is SYDVKM. The CDR3 contains 16 residues. J was trimmed by 1 base and V by 5 bases; bases with no gene match: 7. CDR3 residues: CASSRTRLAGTDTQYF. The CDR3 DNA sequence: TGTGCCAGCAGTCGGACGAGACTAGCGGGCACAGATACGCAGTATTTT.

V usage is TRBV13 and J usage is TRBJ2-1; no clear D gene. Deletions cut 1 base from V and 7 bases from J, with 5 bases between. This CDR3 spans 12 amino acids. Germline assignment: CDR1 PRHDT and CDR2 FYEKMQ (reference sequence). In DNA, the CDR3 is TGTGCCAGCAGCTTAGCTAGGAATGAGCAGTTCTTC. It codes for CASSLARNEQFF.

This chain uses TRBV19 with TRBJ1-4, with D possibly being TRBD1 (5 bases). The V and J ends lost 7 bases and 8 bases respectively, with 17 bases between them. The CDR3 contains 14 residues. Per the germline V gene, CDR1 is LNHDA and CDR2 is SQIVND (reference sequence). The CDR3, as DNA: TGTGCCAGTAACCCGGGGGAGTCCTGGGAAAAACTGTTTTTT. It encodes CASNPGESWEKLFF.

The V call is TRBV30, the J call TRBJ2-1, with 7 bases identical to TRBD2. V lost 1 base to trimming and J lost 0 bases; unmatched junction nucleotides: 3. CDR3 length: 15 residues. Per germline, CDR1 GTSNPN and CDR2 SVGIG (reference sequence). In nucleotides, the CDR3 is TGTGCCTGGAGTGATGGCGGGAGCTCCTACAATGAGCAGTTCTTC. It is translated as CAWSDGGSSYNEQFF.

The count of this clone is one. The chain employs TRBV12-5 and TRBJ2-7; possibly TRBD1 or TRBD2 for D (5 bases each). The germline gives CDR1 LGHNT, CDR2 FRNRAP. V lost 0 bases to trimming and J lost 1 base, with 16 bases between them. The CDR3 spans 17 residues. CDR3 sequence: CASGLVVWDEGSYEQYF. CDR3 in DNA: TGTGCTAGTGGTTTGGTAGTTTGGGACGAGGGTTCCTACGAGCAGTACTTC. The whole variable domain, filled in from reference TRBV12-5 and TRBJ2-7, reads DARVTQTPRHKVTEMGQEVTMRCQPILGHNTVFWYRQTMMQGLELLAYFRNRAPLDDSGMPKDRFSAEMPDATLATLKIQPSEPRDSAVYFCASGLVVWDEGSYEQYFGPGTRLTVT.

J is TRBJ2-2 and V is TRBV6-5, with D uncertain. V was cut by 5 bases and J by 6 bases, with 16 bases left in between. Germline CDR1 reads MNHEY; CDR2 reads SVGAGI. The CDR3 contains 15 residues. CDR3 region: CASSPQKSWAGELFF. DNA of the CDR3: TGTGCCAGCAGTCCACAAAAAAGTTGGGCCGGGGAGCTGTTTTTT.

The chain uses TRBV18 and TRBJ1-5, with D unresolved. Per germline, CDR1 KGHSH and CDR2 LQKENI. Trimming took off 3 bases at V and 7 bases at J, with 10 bases between the two ends. The length of the CDR3 is 13 residues. The CDR3 DNA sequence: TGTGCCAGCTCACCCACGGACCAACAGCCCCAGCATTTT. As protein: CASSPTDQQPQHF.

V and J are TRBV7-2 and TRBJ2-7, with TRBD2 matching over 11 bases. The CDR3 runs 15 residues. V lost 2 bases and J lost 0; bases outside the gene matches: 0. CDR1 SGHTA and CDR2 FQGNSA come from the germline V gene. The CDR3 DNA reads TGTGCCAGCAGCTTACTAGCGGGAGGCTCCTACGAGCAGTACTTC. Its protein is CASSLLAGGSYEQYF.

This clone was seen only once. The chain combines TRBV11-2 with TRBJ2-3; D might be TRBD2 (6 bases). Trimming took 1 base from V and 2 from J, leaving 10 bases between them. This CDR3 is 15 amino acids long. CDR1 is SGHAT, CDR2 FQNNGV, per germline. The CDR3 DNA reads TGTGCCAGCAGCTTAGGGCTAGCGCACACAGATACGCAGTATTTT. It is translated as CASSLGLAHTDTQYF.

This chain joins TRBV7-9 and TRBJ2-1; 7 bases are shared with TRBD1. Losses at the gene ends were 2 bases for V and 7 bases for J; bases not matched to a gene: 8. Looked up from germline, CDR1 is SEHNR and CDR2 is FQNEAQ (reference sequence). This CDR3 region has 15 residues. Written as DNA, the CDR3 is TGTGCCAGCAGCTTAACGGGACAGCCCAAAAATGAGCAGTTCTTC. It codes for CASSLTGQPKNEQFF.

The gene calls are TRBV4-1 and TRBJ1-2, with unresolved D. The CDR3 totals 17 residues. Trimming removed 7 bases at V and 1 base at J, with 22 bases between. Germline loops: CDR1 MGHRA, CDR2 YSYEKL. Written as DNA, the CDR3 is TGCGCCAGCACCCCGGTACGCCGCAGTGCAGATAACTATGGCTACACCTTC. Encoded protein: CASTPVRRSADNYGYTF.

The chain links TRBV27 to TRBJ1-1; TRBD1 agrees at 7 bases. There are 13 residues in the CDR3. V trimming: 10 bases; J trimming: 5 bases; junction bases outside the gene matches: 10. Germline assignment: CDR1 MNHEY and CDR2 SMNVEV (reference sequence). The CDR3 region is CATAGGPTTEAFF. The DNA of the CDR3 is TGTGCCACGGCAGGGGGACCGACGACTGAAGCTTTCTTT.

This clone was seen only a few times. The V gene is TRBV2, the J gene TRBJ1-6; the D gene is possibly TRBD1 (5 bases). Germline CDR1 and CDR2: SNHLY and FYNNEI. Trimming stripped 6 bases from V and 5 bases from J, with 8 bases between. The CDR3 has 13 residues. The CDR3 spells CASRSRDNSPLHF. CDR3 DNA sequence: TGTGCCAGCAGGTCCAGGGATAATTCACCCCTCCACTTT.

In its sample, this clone was seen once. This chain joins TRBV7-2 and TRBJ2-2; 9 bases are a match to TRBD1. V shed 5 bases, J shed 3 bases, and the junction held 10 bases outside the gene matches. The CDR3 is 17 amino acids. Looked up from germline, CDR1 is SGHTA and CDR2 is FQGNSA. CDR3 bases: TGTGCCAGCAGCCGCCGCCGGGACAGGGCGGACACCGGGGAGCTGTTTTTT. Translation gives CASSRRRDRADTGELFF.